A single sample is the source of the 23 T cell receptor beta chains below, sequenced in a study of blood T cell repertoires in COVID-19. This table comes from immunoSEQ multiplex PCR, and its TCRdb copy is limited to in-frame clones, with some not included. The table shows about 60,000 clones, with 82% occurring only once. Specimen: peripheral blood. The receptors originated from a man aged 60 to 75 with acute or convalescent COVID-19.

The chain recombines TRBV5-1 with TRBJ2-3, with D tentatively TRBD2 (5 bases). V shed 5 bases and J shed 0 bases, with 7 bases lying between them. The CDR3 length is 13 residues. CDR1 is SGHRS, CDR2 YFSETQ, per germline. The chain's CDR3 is CASREASTDTQYF. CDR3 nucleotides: TGCGCCAGCAGGGAGGCTAGCACAGATACGCAGTATTTT.

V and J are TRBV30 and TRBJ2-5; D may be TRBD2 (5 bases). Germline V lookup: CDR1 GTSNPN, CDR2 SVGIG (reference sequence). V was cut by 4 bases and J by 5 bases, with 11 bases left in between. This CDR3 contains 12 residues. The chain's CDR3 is CAWISTGETQYF. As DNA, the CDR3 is TGTGCCTGGATTTCAACGGGGGAGACCCAGTACTTC.

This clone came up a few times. The CDR3 loop reads CASSQAGRGTEAFF. In DNA, the CDR3 is TGTGCCAGCAGCCAAGCTGGGAGGGGCACTGAAGCTTTCTTT. This sequence joins TRBV3-1 (or the pseudogene TRBV3-2) and TRBJ1-1; D may be TRBD1 (5 bases). V lost 1 base to trimming and J lost 4 bases, with 10 bases between them. Germline V gene lookup returns CDR1 LGHDT and CDR2 YNNKEL (reference sequence). This CDR3 comprises 14 residues.

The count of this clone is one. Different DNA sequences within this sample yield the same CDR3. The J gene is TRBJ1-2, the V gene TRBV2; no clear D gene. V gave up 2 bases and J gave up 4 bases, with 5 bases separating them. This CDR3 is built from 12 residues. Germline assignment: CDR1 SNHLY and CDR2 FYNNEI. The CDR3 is CASSETAYGYTF. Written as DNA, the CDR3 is TGTGCCAGCAGTGAAACTGCCTATGGCTACACCTTC.

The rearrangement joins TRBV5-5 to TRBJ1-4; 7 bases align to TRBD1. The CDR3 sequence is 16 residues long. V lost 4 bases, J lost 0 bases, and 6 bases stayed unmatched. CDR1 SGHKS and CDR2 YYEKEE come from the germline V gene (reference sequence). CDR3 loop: CASSPDRTTTNEKLFF. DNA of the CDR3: TGTGCCAGCAGCCCGGACAGGACTACAACTAATGAAAAACTGTTTTTT. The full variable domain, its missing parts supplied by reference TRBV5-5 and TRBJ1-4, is DAGVTQSPTHLIKTRGQQVTLRCSPISGHKSVSWYQQVLGQGPQFIFQYYEKEERGRGNFPDRFSARQFPNYSSELNVNALLLGDSALYLCASSPDRTTTNEKLFFGSGTQLSVL.

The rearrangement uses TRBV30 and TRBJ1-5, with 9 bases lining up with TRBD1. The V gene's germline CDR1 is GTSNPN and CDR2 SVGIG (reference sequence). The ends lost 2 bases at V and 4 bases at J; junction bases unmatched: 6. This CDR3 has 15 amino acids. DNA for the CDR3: TGTGCCTGGAGTAGAGGGACAGGGCAAAATCAGCCCCAGCATTTT. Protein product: CAWSRGTGQNQPQHF.

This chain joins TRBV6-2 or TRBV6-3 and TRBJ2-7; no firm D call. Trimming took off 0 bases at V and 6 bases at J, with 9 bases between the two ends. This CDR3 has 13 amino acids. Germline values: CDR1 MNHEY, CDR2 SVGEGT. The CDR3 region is CASSYSSAVEQYV. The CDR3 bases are TGTGCCAGCAGTTACTCGAGCGCAGTCGAGCAGTACGTC.

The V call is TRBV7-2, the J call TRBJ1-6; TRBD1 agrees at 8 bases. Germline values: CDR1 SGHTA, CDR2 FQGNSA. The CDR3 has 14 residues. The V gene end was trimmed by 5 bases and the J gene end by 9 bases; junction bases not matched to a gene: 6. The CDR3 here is CASSLRGRGSPLHF. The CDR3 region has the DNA TGTGCCAGCAGCCTCAGGGGGCGTGGTTCACCCCTCCACTTT.

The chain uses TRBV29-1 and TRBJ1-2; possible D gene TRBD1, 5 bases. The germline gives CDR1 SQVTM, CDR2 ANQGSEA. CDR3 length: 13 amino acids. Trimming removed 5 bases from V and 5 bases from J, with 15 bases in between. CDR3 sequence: CSVTDTAGYGYTF. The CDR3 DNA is TGCAGCGTTACGGACACTGCGGGATATGGCTACACCTTC.

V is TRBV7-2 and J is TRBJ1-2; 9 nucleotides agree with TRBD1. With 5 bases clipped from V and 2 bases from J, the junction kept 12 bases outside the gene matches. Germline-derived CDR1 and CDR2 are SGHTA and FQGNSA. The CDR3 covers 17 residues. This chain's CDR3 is CASSPFGGTGSNYGYTF. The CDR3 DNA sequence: TGTGCCAGCAGCCCCTTCGGCGGGACAGGGTCCAACTATGGCTACACCTTC.

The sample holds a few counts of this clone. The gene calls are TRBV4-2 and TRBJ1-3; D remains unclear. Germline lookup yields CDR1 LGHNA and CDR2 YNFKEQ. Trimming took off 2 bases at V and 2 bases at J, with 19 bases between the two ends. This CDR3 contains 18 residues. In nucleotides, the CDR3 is TGTGCCAGCAGCCAACAAGTCCGGGGTAATGCTGCTGGAAACACCATATATTTT. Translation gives CASSQQVRGNAAGNTIYF.

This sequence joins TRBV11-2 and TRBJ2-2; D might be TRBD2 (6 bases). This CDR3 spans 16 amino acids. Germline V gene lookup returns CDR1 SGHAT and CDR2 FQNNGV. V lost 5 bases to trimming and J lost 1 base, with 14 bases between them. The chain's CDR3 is CASSTPRRGNTGELFF. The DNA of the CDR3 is TGTGCCAGCAGCACTCCAAGGCGGGGGAACACCGGGGAGCTGTTTTTT.

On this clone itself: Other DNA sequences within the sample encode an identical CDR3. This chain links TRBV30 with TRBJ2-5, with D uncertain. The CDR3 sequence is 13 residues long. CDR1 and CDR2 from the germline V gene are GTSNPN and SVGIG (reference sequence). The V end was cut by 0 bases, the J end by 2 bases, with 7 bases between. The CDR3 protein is CAWSVSRQETQYF. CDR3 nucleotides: TGTGCCTGGAGTGTTAGCCGTCAAGAGACCCAGTACTTC.

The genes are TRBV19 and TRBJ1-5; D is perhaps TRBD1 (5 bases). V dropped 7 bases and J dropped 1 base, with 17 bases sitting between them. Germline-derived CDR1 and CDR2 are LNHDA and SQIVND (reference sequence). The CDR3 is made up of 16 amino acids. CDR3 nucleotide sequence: TGTGCCAGTACCAGGGTGGCGGGGTCAAGCAATCAGCCCCAGCATTTT. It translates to CASTRVAGSSNQPQHF.

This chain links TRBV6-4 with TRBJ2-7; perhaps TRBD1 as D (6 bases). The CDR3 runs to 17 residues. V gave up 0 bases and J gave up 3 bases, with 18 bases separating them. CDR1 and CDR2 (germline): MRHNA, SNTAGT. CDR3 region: CASSDSELRTEIYEQYV. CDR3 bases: TGTGCCAGCAGTGACTCGGAGCTCCGGACAGAGATCTACGAGCAGTACGTC.

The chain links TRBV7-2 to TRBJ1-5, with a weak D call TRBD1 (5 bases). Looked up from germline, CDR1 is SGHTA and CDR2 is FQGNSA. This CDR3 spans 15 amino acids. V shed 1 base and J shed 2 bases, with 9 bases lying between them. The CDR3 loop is CASSLESRGNQPQHF. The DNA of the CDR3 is TGTGCCAGCAGCTTAGAAAGCAGGGGCAATCAGCCCCAGCATTTT.

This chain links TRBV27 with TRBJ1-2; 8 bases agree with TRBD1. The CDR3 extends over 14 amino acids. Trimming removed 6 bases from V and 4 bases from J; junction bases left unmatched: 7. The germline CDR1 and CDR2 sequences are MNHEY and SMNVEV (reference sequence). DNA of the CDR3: TGTGCCAGCAGCCTTTCCCAGGGGGCCTATGGCTACACCTTC. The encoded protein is CASSLSQGAYGYTF.

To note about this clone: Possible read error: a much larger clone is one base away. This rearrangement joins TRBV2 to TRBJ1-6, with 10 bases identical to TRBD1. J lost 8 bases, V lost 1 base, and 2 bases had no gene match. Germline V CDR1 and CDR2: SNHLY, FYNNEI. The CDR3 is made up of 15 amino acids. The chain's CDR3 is CASSEGGTGDSPLHF. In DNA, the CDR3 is TGTGCCAGCAGTGAAGGGGGGACAGGGGATTCACCCCTCCACTTT.

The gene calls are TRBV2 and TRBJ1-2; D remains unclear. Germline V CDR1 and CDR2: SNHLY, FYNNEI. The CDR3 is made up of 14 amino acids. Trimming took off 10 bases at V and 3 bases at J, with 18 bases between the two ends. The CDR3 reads CATPNSSGHYGYTF. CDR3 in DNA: TGTGCCACCCCGAACTCGTCAGGCCACTATGGCTACACCTTC.

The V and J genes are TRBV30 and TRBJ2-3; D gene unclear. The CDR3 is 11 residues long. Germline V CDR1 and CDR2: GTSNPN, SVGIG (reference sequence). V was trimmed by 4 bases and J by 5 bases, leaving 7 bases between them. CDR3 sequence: CAWMQKDTQYF. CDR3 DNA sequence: TGTGCCTGGATGCAGAAAGATACGCAGTATTTT.

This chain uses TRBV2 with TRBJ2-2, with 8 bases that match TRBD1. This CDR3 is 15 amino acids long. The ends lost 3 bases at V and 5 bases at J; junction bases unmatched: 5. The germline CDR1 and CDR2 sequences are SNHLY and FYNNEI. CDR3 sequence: CASSDEGTGTGELFF. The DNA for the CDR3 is TGTGCCAGCAGTGACGAAGGGACAGGAACCGGGGAGCTGTTTTTT.

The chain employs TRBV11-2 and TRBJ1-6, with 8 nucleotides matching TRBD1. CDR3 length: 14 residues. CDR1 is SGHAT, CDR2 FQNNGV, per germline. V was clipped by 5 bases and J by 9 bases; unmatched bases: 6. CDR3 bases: TGTGCCAGCAGCCCCCGGACAGGGTTTTCACCCCTCCACTTT. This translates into CASSPRTGFSPLHF.

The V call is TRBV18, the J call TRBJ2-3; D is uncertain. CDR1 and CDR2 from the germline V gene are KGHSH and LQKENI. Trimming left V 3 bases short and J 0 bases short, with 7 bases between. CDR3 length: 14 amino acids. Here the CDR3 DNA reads TGTGCCAGCTCACCCCCCTCGAGCACAGATACGCAGTATTTT. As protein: CASSPPSSTDTQYF.